The sequence of this T cell receptor (beta chain) was determined in a study of shared clonotypes between healthy human individuals. Study-wide background: Each donor's CD4 naive and CD4 memory cells filled three plates apiece, CD8 naive two, and CD8 memory one. Whole-study findings and limits: Sorted-subset sequencing was shown by rarefaction to be incomplete despite large depth.

CD45RA+ naive and CD45RA-negative memory subsets were separated from CD4+ cells. Germline CDR1 reads KGHSH; CDR2 reads LQKENI. This CDR3 region has 15 residues. V lost 5 bases to trimming and J lost 2 bases; unmatched junction nucleotides: 5. As to this clone: Its antigen is as yet unknown.

Some clones are missing from TCRdb's copy, which holds only in-frame ones; the method was immunoSEQ multiplex PCR. This table holds about 2.4 million clones, roughly 92% found once. The TCR sequence derives from a man between 18 and 29 years old in good health. Sample: naive CD4+ T cells sorted from blood. The subset here: CD45RA+ positively selected. The gene calls are TRBV18 and TRBJ2-2; 7 bases are shared with TRBD1. The CDR3 protein is CASSIGTANTGELFF. CDR3 DNA: TGTGCCAGCTCAATAGGGACAGCTAACACCGGGGAGCTGTTTTTT.